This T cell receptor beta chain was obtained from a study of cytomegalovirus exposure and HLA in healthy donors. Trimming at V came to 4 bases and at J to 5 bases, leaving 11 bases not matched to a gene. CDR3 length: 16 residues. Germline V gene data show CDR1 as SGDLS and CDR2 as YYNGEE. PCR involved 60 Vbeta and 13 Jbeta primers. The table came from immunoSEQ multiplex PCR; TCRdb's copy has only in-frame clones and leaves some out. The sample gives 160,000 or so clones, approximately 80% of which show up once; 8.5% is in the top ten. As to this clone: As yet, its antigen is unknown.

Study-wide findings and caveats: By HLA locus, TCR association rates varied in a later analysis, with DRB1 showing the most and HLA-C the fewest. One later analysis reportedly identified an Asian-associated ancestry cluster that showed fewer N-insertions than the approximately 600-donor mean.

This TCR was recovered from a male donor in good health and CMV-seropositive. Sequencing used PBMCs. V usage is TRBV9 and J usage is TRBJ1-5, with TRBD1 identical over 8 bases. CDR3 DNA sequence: TGTGCCAGCAGCCCTGCCGGGACAGGAGATTATCAGCCCCAGCATTTT. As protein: CASSPAGTGDYQPQHF.